This is a list of T cell receptor beta chains from one sample in a study of CD8 T cells in Susac syndrome. TCRdb passed the immunoSEQ multiplex PCR reads through MiXCR, listing each CDR3 protein once. This sample carries about 150,000 distinct CDR3 sequences, 92% of them seen once, and the ten largest clones take 0.08%. The sample was CD4+ T cells from PBMCs. All receptors derive from a human donor in good health. The CDR3 runs from the conserved cysteine through the conserved F or W. Fields, in order: J gene, clone size, V gene, CDR3 length, D gene, CDR3 protein, CDR3 DNA. The D gene is left open where the match is weak. A row's size may be missing; if present it is once, few, many or a size class.

>TRBJ1-4|-|TRBV25-1|15|-
CASSELRGTNEKLFF
TGTGCCAGCAGTGAATTAAGAGGGACTAATGAAAAACTGTTTTTT
>TRBJ2-5|-|TRBV27|15|TRBD1
CASSSAGTVKETQYF
TGTGCCAGCAGTTCAGCCGGGACAGTTAAGGAGACCCAGTACTTC
>TRBJ2-1|-|TRBV7-9|15|TRBD2
CASSLGSGRYNEQFF
TGTGCCAGCAGCTTAGGGTCCGGGAGGTACAATGAGCAGTTCTTC
>TRBJ2-4|-|TRBV2|15|TRBD1
CASSDLGTGVNIQYF
TGTGCCAGCAGTGACCTCGGGACAGGAGTAAACATTCAGTACTTC
>TRBJ1-5|-|TRBV20-1|13|-
CSAGTQGNQPQHF
TGCAGTGCGGGTACGCAGGGGAATCAGCCCCAGCATTTT
>TRBJ2-1|-|TRBV23-1|16|TRBD2
CASSQSIGTSDNEQFF
TGCGCCAGCAGTCAATCTATCGGGACTAGCGACAATGAGCAGTTCTTC
>TRBJ2-3|-|TRBV5-1|15|-
CASSFAGSGTDTQYF
TGCGCCAGCAGCTTCGCAGGGTCGGGGACAGATACGCAGTATTTT
>TRBJ2-7|-|TRBV28|15|-
CASSPGDRISYEQYF
TGTGCCAGCAGTCCAGGGGACCGCATCTCCTACGAGCAGTACTTC
>TRBJ2-7|-|TRBV2|13|-
CASSVVGYDEQYF
TGTGCCAGCAGTGTGGTAGGTTACGACGAGCAGTACTTC
>TRBJ1-2|-|TRBV5-4|15|TRBD1
CASSLAEGADYGYTF
TGTGCCAGCAGCTTGGCGGAGGGGGCGGATTATGGCTACACCTTC
>TRBJ1-2|-|TRBV28|12|-
CASRDGTYGYTF
TGTGCCAGCAGGGACGGAACCTATGGCTACACCTTC
>TRBJ2-5|-|TRBV19|14|-
CASSITTAPETQYF
TGTGCCAGTAGTATCACGACGGCCCCAGAGACCCAGTACTTC
>TRBJ1-1|-|TRBV10-3|16|-
CAISESAGAGKTEAFF
TGTGCCATCAGTGAGTCCGCAGGGGCCGGTAAGACTGAAGCTTTCTTT
>TRBJ1-2|once|TRBV29-1|14|-
CSANGGAPRVDYTF
TGCAGCGCCAATGGGGGGGCACCCAGAGTAGACTACACCTTC
>TRBJ1-2|-|TRBV20-1|15|-
CSARPGSNDNYGYTF
TGCAGTGCCCGCCCGGGCTCGAACGATAACTATGGCTACACCTTC